This T cell receptor beta chain was found in a study of OX40 agonist ivuxolimab in advanced cancers. About the research overall: Therapy given before enrollment (anti-PD-1, anti-PD-L1 or anti-CTLA-4) was allowed, and around 40% had some.

Repertoires were generated with immunoSEQ multiplex PCR, while TCRdb's copy carries only in-frame clones and drops some. The data contain tens of thousands of clones, around nine tenths of them singletons. Patients were ruled out by autoimmune disease history or systemic immunosuppression. Germline assignment: CDR1 SGHNT and CDR2 YYREEE (reference sequence). The V and J ends lost 0 bases and 8 bases respectively, with 8 bases between them. This CDR3 region has 12 residues. This clone showed up just once. Sequenced material: CD4+ or CD8+ T cells sorted from blood, taken in a trial of the OX40 agonist ivuxolimab. This receptor was obtained from an adult with an advanced solid tumor such as melanoma, head and neck, liver or kidney cancer. The chain links TRBV5-4 to TRBJ1-2; D is uncertain. The CDR3 DNA reads TGTGCCAGCAGCTTGGCGCGGACCGGCTACACCTTC. Its translation: CASSLARTGYTF.